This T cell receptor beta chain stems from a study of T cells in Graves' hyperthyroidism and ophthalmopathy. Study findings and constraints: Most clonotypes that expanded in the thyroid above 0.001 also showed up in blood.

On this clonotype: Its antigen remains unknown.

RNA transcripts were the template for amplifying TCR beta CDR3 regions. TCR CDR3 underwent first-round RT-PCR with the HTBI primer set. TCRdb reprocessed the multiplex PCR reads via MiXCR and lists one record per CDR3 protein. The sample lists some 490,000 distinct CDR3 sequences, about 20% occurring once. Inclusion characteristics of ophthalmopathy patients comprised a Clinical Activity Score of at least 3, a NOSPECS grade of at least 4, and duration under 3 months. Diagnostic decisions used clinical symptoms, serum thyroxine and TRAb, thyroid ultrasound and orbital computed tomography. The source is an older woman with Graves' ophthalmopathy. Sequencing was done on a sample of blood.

For the CDR3, the DNA is TGTGCCAGCAGCTCCCAGACGGCAGCTAATGAAAAACTGTTTTTT. This translates into CASSSQTAANEKLFF. The chain couples TRBV9 to TRBJ1-4; D not resolved. The CDR3 consists of 15 residues. The germline CDR1 and CDR2 sequences are SGDLS and YYNGEE. The ends were cut back, 4 bases at V and 3 bases at J, with 13 bases in the middle.